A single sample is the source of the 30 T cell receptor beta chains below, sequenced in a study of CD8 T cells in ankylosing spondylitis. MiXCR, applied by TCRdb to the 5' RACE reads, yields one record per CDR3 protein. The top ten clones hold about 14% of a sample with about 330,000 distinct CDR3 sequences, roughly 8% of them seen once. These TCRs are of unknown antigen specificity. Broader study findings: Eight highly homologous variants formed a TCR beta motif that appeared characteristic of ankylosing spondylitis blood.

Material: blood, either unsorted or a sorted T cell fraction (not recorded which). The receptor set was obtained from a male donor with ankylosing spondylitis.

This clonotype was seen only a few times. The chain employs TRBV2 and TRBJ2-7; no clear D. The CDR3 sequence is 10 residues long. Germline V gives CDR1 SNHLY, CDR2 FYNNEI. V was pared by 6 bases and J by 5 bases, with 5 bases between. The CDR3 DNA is TGTGCCAGCAGCGGCCACGAGCAGTACTTC. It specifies CASSGHEQYF.

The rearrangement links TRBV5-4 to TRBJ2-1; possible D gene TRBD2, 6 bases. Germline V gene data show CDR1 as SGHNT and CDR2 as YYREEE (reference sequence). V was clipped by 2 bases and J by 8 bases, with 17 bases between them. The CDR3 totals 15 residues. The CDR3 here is CASSLEGLRAYEQFF. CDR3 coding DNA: TGTGCCAGCAGCTTAGAGGGACTGAGAGCCTATGAGCAGTTCTTC.

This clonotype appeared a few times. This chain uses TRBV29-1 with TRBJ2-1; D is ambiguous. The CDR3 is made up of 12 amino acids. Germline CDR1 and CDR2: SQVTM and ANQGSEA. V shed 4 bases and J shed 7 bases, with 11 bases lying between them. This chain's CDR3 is CSVGQGMNEQFF. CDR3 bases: TGCAGCGTTGGACAAGGAATGAATGAGCAGTTCTTC.

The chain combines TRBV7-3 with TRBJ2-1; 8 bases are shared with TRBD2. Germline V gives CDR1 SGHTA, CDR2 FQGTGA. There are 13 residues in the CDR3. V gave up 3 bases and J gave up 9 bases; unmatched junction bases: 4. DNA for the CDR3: TGTGCCAGCAGCTTCAGCGGGAGTGTTGAGCAGTTCTTC. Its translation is CASSFSGSVEQFF.

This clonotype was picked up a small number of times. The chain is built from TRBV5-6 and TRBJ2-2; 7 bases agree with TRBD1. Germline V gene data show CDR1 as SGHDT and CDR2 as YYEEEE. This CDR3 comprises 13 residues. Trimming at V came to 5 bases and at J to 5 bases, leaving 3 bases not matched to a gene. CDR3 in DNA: TGTGCCAGCAGGAGGGACAGAACCGGGGAGCTGTTTTTT. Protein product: CASRRDRTGELFF.

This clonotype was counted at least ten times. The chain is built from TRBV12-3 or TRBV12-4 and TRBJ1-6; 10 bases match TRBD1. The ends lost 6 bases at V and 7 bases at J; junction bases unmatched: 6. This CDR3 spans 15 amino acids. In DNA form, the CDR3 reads TGTGCCAGCAGGCGCCGGGACAGGGGAAATTCACCCCTCCACTTT. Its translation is CASRRRDRGNSPLHF.

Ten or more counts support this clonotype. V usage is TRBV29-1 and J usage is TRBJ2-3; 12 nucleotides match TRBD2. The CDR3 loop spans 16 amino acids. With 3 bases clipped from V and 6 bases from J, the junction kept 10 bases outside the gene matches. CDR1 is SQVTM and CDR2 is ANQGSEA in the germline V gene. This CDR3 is CSVDGETSGSRDTQYF. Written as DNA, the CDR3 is TGCAGCGTTGATGGTGAGACTAGCGGGAGCCGGGATACGCAGTATTTT.

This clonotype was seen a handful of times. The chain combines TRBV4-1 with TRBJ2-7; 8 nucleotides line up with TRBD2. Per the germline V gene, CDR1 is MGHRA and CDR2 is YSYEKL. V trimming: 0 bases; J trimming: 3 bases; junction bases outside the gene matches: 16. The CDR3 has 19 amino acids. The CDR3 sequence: CASSQDSGDSTTRVYEQYF. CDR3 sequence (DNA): TGCGCCAGCAGCCAAGATAGCGGGGACTCTACAACGCGAGTCTACGAGCAGTACTTC.

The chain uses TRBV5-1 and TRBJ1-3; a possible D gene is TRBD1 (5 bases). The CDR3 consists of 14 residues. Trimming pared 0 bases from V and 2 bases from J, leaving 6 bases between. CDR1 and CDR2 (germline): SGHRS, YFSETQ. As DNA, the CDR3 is TGCGCCAGCAGCTTGGCAGGGACTGGAAACACCATATATTTT. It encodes CASSLAGTGNTIYF.

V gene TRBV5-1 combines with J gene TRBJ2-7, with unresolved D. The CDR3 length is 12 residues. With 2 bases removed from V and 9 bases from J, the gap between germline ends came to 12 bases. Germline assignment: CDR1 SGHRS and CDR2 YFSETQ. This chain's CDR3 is CASSLSKPPQYF. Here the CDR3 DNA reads TGCGCCAGCAGCTTATCGAAACCGCCGCAGTACTTC.

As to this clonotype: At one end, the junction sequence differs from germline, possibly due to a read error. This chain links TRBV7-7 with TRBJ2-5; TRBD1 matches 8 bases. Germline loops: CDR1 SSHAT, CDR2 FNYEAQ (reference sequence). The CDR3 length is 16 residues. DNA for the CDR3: TGTGCTAGCAGCGAGCGGGCAGGGGGCGGGCGAGAGACCCAGTACTTC. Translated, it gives CASSERAGGGRETQYF.

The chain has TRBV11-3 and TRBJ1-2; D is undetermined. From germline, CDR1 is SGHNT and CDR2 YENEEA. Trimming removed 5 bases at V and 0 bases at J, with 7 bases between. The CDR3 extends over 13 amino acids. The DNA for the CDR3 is TGTGCCAGCAGCACCCCATCTAACTATGGCTACACCTTC. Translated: CASSTPSNYGYTF.

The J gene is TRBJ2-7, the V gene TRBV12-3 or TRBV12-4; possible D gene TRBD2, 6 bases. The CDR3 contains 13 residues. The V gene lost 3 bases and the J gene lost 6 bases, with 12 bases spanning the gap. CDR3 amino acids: CASSFRESGEQYF. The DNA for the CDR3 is TGTGCCAGCAGTTTCCGGGAGAGCGGCGAGCAGTACTTC.

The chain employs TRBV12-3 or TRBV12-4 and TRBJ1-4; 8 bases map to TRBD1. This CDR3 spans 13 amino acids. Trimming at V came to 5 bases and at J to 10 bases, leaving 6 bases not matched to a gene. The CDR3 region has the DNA TGTGCCAGCAGTCTCCTTCAGGGGGCAAAACTGTTTTTT. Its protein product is CASSLLQGAKLFF.

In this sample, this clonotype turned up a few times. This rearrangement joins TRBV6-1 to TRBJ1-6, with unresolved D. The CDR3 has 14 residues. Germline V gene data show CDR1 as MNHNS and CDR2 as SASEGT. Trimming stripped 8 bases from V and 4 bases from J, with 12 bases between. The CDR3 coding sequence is TGTGCCAGCCACCCCGCACTGTATAATTCACCCCTCCACTTT. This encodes CASHPALYNSPLHF.

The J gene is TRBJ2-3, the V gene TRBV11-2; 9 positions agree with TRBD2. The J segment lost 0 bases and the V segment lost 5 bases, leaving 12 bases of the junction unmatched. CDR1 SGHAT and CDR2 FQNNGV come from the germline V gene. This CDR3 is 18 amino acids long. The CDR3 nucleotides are TGTGCCAGCAGCACCGGAACTAGCGGGCACGTTAGCACAGATACGCAGTATTTT. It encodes CASSTGTSGHVSTDTQYF.

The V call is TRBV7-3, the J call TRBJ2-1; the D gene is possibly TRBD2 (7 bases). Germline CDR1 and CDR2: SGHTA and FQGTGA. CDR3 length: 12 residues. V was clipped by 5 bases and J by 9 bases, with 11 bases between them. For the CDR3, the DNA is TGTGCCAGCAGCCAAGGGGGGGGTGAGCAGTTCTTC. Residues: CASSQGGGEQFF.

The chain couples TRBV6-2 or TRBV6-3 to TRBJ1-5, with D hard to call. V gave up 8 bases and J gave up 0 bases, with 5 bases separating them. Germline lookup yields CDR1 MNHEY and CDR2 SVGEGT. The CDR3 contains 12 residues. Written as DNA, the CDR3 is TGTGCCAGCGGTTTTAGCAATCAGCCCCAGCATTTT. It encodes CASGFSNQPQHF.

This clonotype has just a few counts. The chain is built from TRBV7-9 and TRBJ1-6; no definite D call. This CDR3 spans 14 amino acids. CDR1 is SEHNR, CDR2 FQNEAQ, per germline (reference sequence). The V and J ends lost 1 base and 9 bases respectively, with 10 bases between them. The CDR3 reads CASSLDRVTSPLHF. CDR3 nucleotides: TGTGCCAGCAGCTTAGACCGAGTGACTTCACCCCTCCACTTT.

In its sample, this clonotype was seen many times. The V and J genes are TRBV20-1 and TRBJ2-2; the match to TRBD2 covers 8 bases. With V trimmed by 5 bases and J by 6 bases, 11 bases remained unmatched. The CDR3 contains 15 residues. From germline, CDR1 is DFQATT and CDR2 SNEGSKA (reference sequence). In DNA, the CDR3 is TGCAGTGCTCAATCGGGAGCGGGAGTTCCCGGGGAGCTGTTTTTT. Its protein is CSAQSGAGVPGELFF.

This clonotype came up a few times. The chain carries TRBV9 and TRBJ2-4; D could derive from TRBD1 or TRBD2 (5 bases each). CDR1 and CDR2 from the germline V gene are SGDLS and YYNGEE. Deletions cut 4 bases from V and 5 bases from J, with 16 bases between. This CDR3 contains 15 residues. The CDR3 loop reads CASSLGPGRQNIQYF. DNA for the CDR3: TGTGCCAGCAGCTTGGGACCGGGAAGGCAAAACATTCAGTACTTC.

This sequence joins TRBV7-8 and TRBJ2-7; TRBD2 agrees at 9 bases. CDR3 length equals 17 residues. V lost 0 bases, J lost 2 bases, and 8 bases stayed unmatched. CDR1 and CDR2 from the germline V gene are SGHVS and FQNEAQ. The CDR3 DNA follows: TGTGCCAGCAGCTTAGCTGTGTCGACTAGCGGACCCTACGAGCAGTACTTC. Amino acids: CASSLAVSTSGPYEQYF.

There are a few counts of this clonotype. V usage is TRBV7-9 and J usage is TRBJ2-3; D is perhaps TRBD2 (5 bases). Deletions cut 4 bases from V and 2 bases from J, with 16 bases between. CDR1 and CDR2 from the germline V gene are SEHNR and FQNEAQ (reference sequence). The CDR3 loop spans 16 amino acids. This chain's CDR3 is CASSWPAGGYTDTQYF. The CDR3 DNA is TGTGCCAGCAGCTGGCCCGCCGGCGGGTACACAGATACGCAGTATTTT. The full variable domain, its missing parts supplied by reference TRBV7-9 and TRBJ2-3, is DTGVSQNPRHKITKRGQNVTFRCDPISEHNRLYWYRQTLGQGPEFLTYFQNEAQLEKSRLLSDRFSAERPKGSFSTLEIQRTEQGDSAMYLCASSWPAGGYTDTQYFGPGTRLTVL.

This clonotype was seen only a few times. The CDR3 here is CSASGTGTFPTTNYGYTF. Written as DNA, the CDR3 is TGCAGTGCGTCCGGGACAGGGACTTTCCCAACCACCAACTATGGCTACACCTTC. This chain uses TRBV20-1 with TRBJ1-2; TRBD1 aligns across 9 bases. Germline CDR1 and CDR2: DFQATT and SNEGSKA (reference sequence). The trim removed 6 bases at V and 2 bases at J, leaving 19 bases unmatched. This CDR3 comprises 18 residues.

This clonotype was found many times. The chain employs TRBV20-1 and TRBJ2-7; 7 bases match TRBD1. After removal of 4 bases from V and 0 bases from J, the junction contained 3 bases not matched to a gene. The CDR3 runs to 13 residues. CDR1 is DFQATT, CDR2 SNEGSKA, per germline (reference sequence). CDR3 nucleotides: TGCAGTGCTAACAGGGGAGCCTCCTACGAGCAGTACTTC. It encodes CSANRGASYEQYF.

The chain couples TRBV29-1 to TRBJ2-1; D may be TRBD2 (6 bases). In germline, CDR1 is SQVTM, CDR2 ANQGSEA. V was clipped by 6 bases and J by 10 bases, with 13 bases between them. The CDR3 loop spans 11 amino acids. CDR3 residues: CSVGGDFEQFF. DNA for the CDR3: TGCAGCGTAGGAGGGGACTTCGAGCAGTTCTTC.

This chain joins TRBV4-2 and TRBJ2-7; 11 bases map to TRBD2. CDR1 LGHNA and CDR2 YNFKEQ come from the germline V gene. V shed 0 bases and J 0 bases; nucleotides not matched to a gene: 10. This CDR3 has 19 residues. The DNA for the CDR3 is TGTGCCAGCAGCCAAGAAGGGGGGCTAGCGGGGGGTACCTCCTACGAGCAGTACTTC. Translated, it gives CASSQEGGLAGGTSYEQYF.

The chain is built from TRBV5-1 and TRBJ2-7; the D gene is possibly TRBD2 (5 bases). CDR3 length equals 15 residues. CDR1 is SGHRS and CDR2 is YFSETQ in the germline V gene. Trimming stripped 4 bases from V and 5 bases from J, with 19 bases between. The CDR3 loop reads CASSAPKGNSDEQYF. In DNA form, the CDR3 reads TGCGCCAGCAGCGCCCCGAAAGGCAATAGCGACGAGCAGTACTTC.

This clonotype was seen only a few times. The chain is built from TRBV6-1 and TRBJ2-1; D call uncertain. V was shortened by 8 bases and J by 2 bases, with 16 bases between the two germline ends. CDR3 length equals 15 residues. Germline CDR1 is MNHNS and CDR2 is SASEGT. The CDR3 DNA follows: TGTGCCAGCGTGGGTTTGCTACCTCCCTACAATGAGCAGTTCTTC. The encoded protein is CASVGLLPPYNEQFF.

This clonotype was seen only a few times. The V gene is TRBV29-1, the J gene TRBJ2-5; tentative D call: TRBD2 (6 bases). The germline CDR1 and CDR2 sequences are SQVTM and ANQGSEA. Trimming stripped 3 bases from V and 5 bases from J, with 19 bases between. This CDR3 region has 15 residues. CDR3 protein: CSVEGGRERPETQYF. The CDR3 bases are TGCAGCGTTGAGGGGGGAAGGGAACGACCCGAGACCCAGTACTTC.